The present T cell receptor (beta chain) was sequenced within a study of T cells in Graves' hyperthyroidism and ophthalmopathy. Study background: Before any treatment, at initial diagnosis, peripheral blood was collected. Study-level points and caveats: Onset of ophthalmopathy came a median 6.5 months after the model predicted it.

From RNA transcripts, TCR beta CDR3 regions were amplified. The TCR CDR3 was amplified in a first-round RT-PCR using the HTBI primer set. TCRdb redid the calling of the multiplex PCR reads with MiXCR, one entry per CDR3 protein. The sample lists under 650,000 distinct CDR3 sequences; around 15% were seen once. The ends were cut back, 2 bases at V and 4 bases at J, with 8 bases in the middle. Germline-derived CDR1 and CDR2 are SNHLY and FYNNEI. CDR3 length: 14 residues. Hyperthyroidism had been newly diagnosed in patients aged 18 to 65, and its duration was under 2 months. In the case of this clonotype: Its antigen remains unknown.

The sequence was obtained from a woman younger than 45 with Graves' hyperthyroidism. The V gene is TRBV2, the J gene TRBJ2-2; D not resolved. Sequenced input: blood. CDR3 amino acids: CASSEIPVTGELFF. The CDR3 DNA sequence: TGTGCCAGCAGTGAAATCCCCGTCACCGGGGAGCTGTTTTTT. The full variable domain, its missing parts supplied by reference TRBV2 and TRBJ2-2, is EPEVTQTPSHQVTQMGQEVILRCVPISNHLYFYWYRQILGQKVEFLVSFYNNEISEKSEIFDDQFSVERPDGSNFTLKIRSTKLEDSAMYFCASSEIPVTGELFFGEGSRLTVL.